The 27 T cell receptor beta chains given below trace back to one sample, sequenced in a study of CXCR3-negative and CXCR3-positive naive CD8 T cells. UMI-labeled 5' RACE yielded the TRB cDNA libraries. For each CDR3 protein, TCRdb gives one entry from its re-call of the 5' RACE reads, without DNA. Its listing shows about 56,000 distinct CDR3 sequences. The sequenced sample consisted of memory CD8+ T cells from blood. The receptors stem from a human donor in good health. Some clones in this sample may be carry-over from other donors' samples.

The rearrangement joins TRBV29-1 to TRBJ1-2; the D call of TRBD1 rests on TCRdb alone, since no DNA is present to check it. In germline, CDR1 is SQVTM, CDR2 ANQGSEA. CDR3 size: 15 residues. The CDR3 here is CSVEEFVTGDYGYTF.

V usage is TRBV7-9 and J usage is TRBJ2-7. This CDR3 has 12 amino acids. CDR1 SEHNR and CDR2 FQNEAQ come from the germline V gene (reference sequence). The CDR3 spells CASSLGGLEQYF.

This chain connects TRBV7-3 to TRBJ2-1; the D call from TCRdb, TRBD1, cannot be confirmed without DNA. This CDR3 has 13 amino acids. Germline V lookup: CDR1 SGHTA, CDR2 FQGTGA. CDR3: CASRGTGYNEQFF.

The J gene is TRBJ2-5, the V gene TRBV5-6; TCRdb outputs TRBD1, but without DNA this stays unchecked. Germline CDR1 and CDR2: SGHDT and YYEEEE. The CDR3 length is 19 residues. The CDR3 sequence: CASSLSMSRRDRYQETQYF.

The rearrangement joins TRBV12-5 to TRBJ2-5; TCRdb's D call of TRBD2 is untestable without DNA. This CDR3 contains 18 residues. The germline V gene has CDR1 LGHNT and CDR2 FRNRAP. The CDR3 protein is CASGSPSGGAGFVETQYF.

V and J are TRBV6-1 and TRBJ2-1; the TCRdb call, TRBD2, lacks DNA for checking. CDR3 length: 15 amino acids. Germline CDR1 is MNHNS and CDR2 is SASEGT. The CDR3 region is CASSSPPTSGSKQFF.

This chain connects TRBV27 to TRBJ2-1; the D call of TRBD2 rests on TCRdb alone, since no DNA is present to check it. CDR1 is MNHEY and CDR2 is SMNVEV in the germline V gene (reference sequence). The CDR3 is 18 residues long. The CDR3: CASSVYKIAGGSYNEQFF.

The rearrangement links TRBV6-5 to TRBJ2-5. The CDR3 loop spans 11 amino acids. Germline CDR1 and CDR2: MNHEY and SVGAGI. The CDR3 loop reads CASSSFETQYF.

CDR3 sequence: CASSYSVVGPKRAGELFF. The J gene is TRBJ2-2, the V gene TRBV6-5. Germline-derived CDR1 and CDR2 are MNHEY and SVGAGI. This CDR3 spans 18 amino acids.

This chain connects TRBV5-5 to TRBJ2-7; the D gene TCRdb calls, TRBD2, cannot be checked with no DNA. There are 17 residues in the CDR3. From germline, CDR1 is SGHKS and CDR2 YYEKEE (reference sequence). CDR3 loop: CASSFQGGLAGIDEQYF.

The chain links TRBV5-1 to TRBJ2-3; lacking DNA, the TRBD2 call made by TCRdb goes unchecked. The CDR3 consists of 15 residues. CDR1 and CDR2 from the germline V gene are SGHRS and YFSETQ. CDR3 in amino acids: CASGGLAGGTDTQYF.

V and J are TRBV7-9 and TRBJ2-4; TCRdb indicates TRBD2, and absent DNA this call remains unverified. This CDR3 has 17 residues. Germline CDR1 SEHNR, CDR2 FQNEAQ (reference sequence). The CDR3 sequence is CASSLVSSGVDKNIQYF. Variable domain in full (rest from reference TRBV7-9 and TRBJ2-4): DTGVSQNPRHKITKRGQNVTFRCDPISEHNRLYWYRQTLGQGPEFLTYFQNEAQLEKSRLLSDRFSAERPKGSFSTLEIQRTEQGDSAMYLCASSLVSSGVDKNIQYFGAGTRLSVL.

The CDR3 loop is CASSHGSYNEQFF. This chain joins TRBV5-6 and TRBJ2-1. Germline V gene lookup returns CDR1 SGHDT and CDR2 YYEEEE. This CDR3 is 13 amino acids long. Drawing the rest from reference TRBV5-6 and TRBJ2-1, the complete variable domain is DAGVTQSPTHLIKTRGQQVTLRCSPKSGHDTVSWYQQALGQGPQFIFQYYEEEERQRGNFPDRFSGHQFPNYSSELNVNALLLGDSALYLCASSHGSYNEQFFGPGTRLTVL.

The chain is built from TRBV9 and TRBJ1-1. Germline assignment: CDR1 SGDLS and CDR2 YYNGEE. The CDR3 extends over 13 amino acids. CDR3 amino acids: CASSVGQEGEAFF.

CDR3 amino acids: CSVEDGTSGLNEQFF. V gene TRBV29-1 combines with J gene TRBJ2-1; TCRdb selects TRBD2, and the lack of DNA leaves this call unchecked. This CDR3 spans 15 amino acids. Germline lookup yields CDR1 SQVTM and CDR2 ANQGSEA.

The chain carries TRBV4-3 and TRBJ1-1. Germline V gene sequence: CDR1 LGHNA, CDR2 YSLEER. There are 15 residues in the CDR3. CDR3 sequence: CASSQDPRGNTEAFF.

This chain links TRBV5-1 with TRBJ2-7; as DNA is missing, the TRBD1 call by TCRdb cannot be tested. The CDR3 has 14 residues. Germline CDR1 reads SGHRS; CDR2 reads YFSETQ. The chain's CDR3 is CASSFSGVDYEQYF.

The rearrangement joins TRBV21-1 to TRBJ2-1; TCRdb gives TRBD2 as the D gene, but with no DNA this cannot be confirmed. TRBV21-1 counts as a pseudogene. The CDR3 is 20 residues long. This CDR3 reads CASSWTLGTSGGDRKDEQFF.

V and J are TRBV24-1 and TRBJ2-2; checking the TCRdb D call of TRBD2 is not possible without DNA. CDR3 size: 21 residues. Germline CDR1 is KGHDR and CDR2 is SFDVKD. The CDR3 loop reads CATSDFSVTPGLADLTGELFF.

This chain links TRBV29-1 with TRBJ2-5; the TRBD2 assignment by TCRdb is unverifiable without DNA. Germline V gives CDR1 SQVTM, CDR2 ANQGSEA. This CDR3 has 12 residues. This CDR3 reads CSVDQRQETQYF.

The V gene is TRBV30, the J gene TRBJ2-7; TCRdb's D gene call, TRBD1, goes unchecked for lack of DNA. The germline V gene has CDR1 GTSNPN and CDR2 SVGIG (reference sequence). CDR3 length: 13 amino acids. This CDR3 reads CAWSGGQGAEQYF.

This chain joins TRBV7-2 and TRBJ2-3; without DNA, the TCRdb call of TRBD1 cannot be checked. The CDR3 has 13 amino acids. The germline V gene encodes CDR1 SGHTA and CDR2 FQGNSA. The CDR3 sequence is CASSRAPTDTQYF.

The J gene is TRBJ2-1, the V gene TRBV25-1; without DNA, the TCRdb call of TRBD1 cannot be checked. The CDR3 sequence is 17 residues long. In germline, CDR1 is MGHDK, CDR2 SYGVNS. CDR3 protein: CASSDLRTGGVTDEQFF. Looking up the rest from reference TRBV25-1 and TRBJ2-1 gives the full variable domain: EADIYQTPRYLVIGTGKKITLECSQTMGHDKMYWYQQDPGMELHLIHYSYGVNSTEKGDLSSESTVSRIRTEHFPLTLESARPSHTSQYLCASSDLRTGGVTDEQFFGPGTRLTVL.

The rearrangement links TRBV4-3 to TRBJ2-1; lacking DNA, the TRBD1 call made by TCRdb goes unchecked. In germline, CDR1 is LGHNA, CDR2 YSLEER. The CDR3 has 14 amino acids. CDR3 sequence: CASSHGQGTNEQFF.

The V call is TRBV29-1, the J call TRBJ2-7; TCRdb's D call of TRBD2 is untestable without DNA. The germline V gene encodes CDR1 SQVTM and CDR2 ANQGSEA. This CDR3 spans 13 amino acids. The CDR3 sequence is CSAMVAASYEQYF.

The chain uses TRBV29-1 and TRBJ2-3; as DNA is missing, the TRBD1 call by TCRdb cannot be tested. Germline CDR1 and CDR2: SQVTM and ANQGSEA. The CDR3 has 15 amino acids. The chain's CDR3 is CSVTPPGLGTDTQYF.

CDR3 sequence reads: CASTPGYEQYF. The rearrangement uses TRBV28 and TRBJ2-7; with no DNA, the TCRdb D assignment of TRBD1 cannot be verified. This CDR3 has 11 residues. From germline, CDR1 is MDHEN and CDR2 SYDVKM.